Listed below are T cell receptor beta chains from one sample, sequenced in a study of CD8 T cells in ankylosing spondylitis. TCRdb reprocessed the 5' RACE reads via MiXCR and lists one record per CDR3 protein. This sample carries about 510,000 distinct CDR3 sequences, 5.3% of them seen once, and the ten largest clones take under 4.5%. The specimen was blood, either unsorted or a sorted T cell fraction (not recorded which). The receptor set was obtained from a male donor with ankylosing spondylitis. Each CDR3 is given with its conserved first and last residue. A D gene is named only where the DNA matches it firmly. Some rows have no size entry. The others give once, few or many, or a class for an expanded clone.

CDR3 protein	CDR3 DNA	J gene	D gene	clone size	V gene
CASSQTRGGPASNQPQHF	TGTGCCAGCAGTCAAACCCGCGGGGGGCCGGCTAGCAATCAGCCCCAGCATTTT	TRBJ1-5	.	.	TRBV28
CASSVKWDSGNTIYF	TGTGCCAGCAGCGTTAAGTGGGACTCTGGAAACACCATATATTTT	TRBJ1-3	.	many	TRBV9
CASSQDPGRRYEQYF	TGTGCCAGCAGCCAAGATCCGGGACGACGCTACGAGCAGTACTTC	TRBJ2-7	.	.	TRBV4-2
CASSSGAPHYGYTF	TGTGCCAGCTCATCAGGGGCCCCCCACTATGGCTACACCTTC	TRBJ1-2	.	.	TRBV18
CASSTTAQAPLNEKLFF	TGTGCCAGCAGTACTACCGCCCAAGCACCTTTAAATGAAAAACTGTTTTTT	TRBJ1-4	.	many	TRBV12-3/TRBV12-4
CASSLEGVLNTEAFF	TGCGCCAGCAGCTTGGAGGGGGTCCTGAACACTGAAGCTTTCTTT	TRBJ1-1	.	many	TRBV5-1
CASMRTAYYEQYF	TGTGCCAGCATGCGGACAGCGTACTACGAGCAGTACTTC	TRBJ2-7	.	.	TRBV6-2/TRBV6-3
CATLPTSGRAGGTDTQYF	TGTGCCACCCTTCCGACTAGCGGGAGGGCCGGGGGCACAGATACGCAGTATTTT	TRBJ2-3	TRBD2	.	TRBV6-2/TRBV6-3
CSARVGLLNTDTQYF	TGCAGTGCTAGAGTGGGTTTGCTTAACACAGATACGCAGTATTTT	TRBJ2-3	.	.	TRBV20-1
CASRPAGAGDEQYF	TGTGCCAGCAGACCCGCCGGGGCGGGAGACGAGCAGTACTTC	TRBJ2-7	TRBD2	many	TRBV28
CASSFVLGNTEAFF	TGCGCCAGCAGCTTTGTACTAGGGAACACTGAAGCTTTCTTT	TRBJ1-1	.	many	TRBV5-1
CASSAGTGVTTGELFF	TGTGCCAGCAGTGCCGGGACAGGGGTTACGACCGGGGAGCTGTTTTTT	TRBJ2-2	TRBD1	many	TRBV27